A single T cell receptor beta chain is shown here with its context. What it binds is not known. The data belong to a study of regulatory T cells in long-lasting Graves disease. In building TCR beta libraries, iRepertoire HTBI primers were used together with Arm-PCR of CDR3 regions. One entry per CDR3 protein, called by TCRdb with MiXCR from the multiplex PCR reads. The table has hundreds of thousands of distinct CDR3 sequences, approximately 15% seen once. The V end lost 4 bases, the J end lost 6 bases, and 12 bases lay between the germline ends. Germline loops: CDR1 KGHSY, CDR2 FQNENV. There are 14 residues in the CDR3. Points from the study as a whole: With some 2,500 shared public clonotypes, persistent patients exceeded new patients, who shared around 970. Sampling was limited to peripheral blood rather than thyroid tissue.

The time point is: newly diagnosed GD, antithyroid drugs for less than 3 months. PBMC RNA served as the TCR library source. The patient group derived from an endocrinology department in Xi'an, China. The sample was also linked to a second study, of T cells in Graves' hyperthyroidism and ophthalmopathy. This second study says: Stable hyperthyroidism was told apart from ophthalmopathy by a model built on 13 V-J features.

This clonotype was obtained from a woman aged 25 to 39 with Graves disease. The chain recombines TRBV16 with TRBJ2-2; the D gene is possibly TRBD2 (6 bases). This sample comprised peripheral blood mononuclear cells (PBMCs), obtained at new diagnosis, from a patient treated with antithyroid drugs. The CDR3 DNA sequence: TGTGCCAGCAGCCCCCATGGAGGGCCCGGGGAGCTGTTTTTT. Protein product: CASSPHGGPGELFF.